This T cell receptor beta chain originates from a study of blood T cell repertoires in COVID-19. Study details: PBMCs, B-cell-depleted T cells, or T cells were the source of the cDNA or gDNA that made up the material.

V lost 5 bases to trimming and J lost 6 bases; unmatched junction nucleotides: 10. The V gene's germline CDR1 is MDHEN and CDR2 SYDVKM. This CDR3 has 15 residues. The table came from immunoSEQ multiplex PCR; TCRdb's copy has only in-frame clones and leaves some out. The repertoire holds 400,000 or so clones, with around 84% as singletons. This TCR derives from a human donor in a cohort sampled during active COVID-19. Sample: peripheral blood. V and J are TRBV28 and TRBJ2-1; 7 bases are shared with TRBD2. For the CDR3, the DNA is TGTGCCAGCAGTGCCACGGGGGGACCCCCCAATGAGCAGTTCTTC. Its protein is CASSATGGPPNEQFF.